The 30 T cell receptor beta chains below come from one sample, sequenced in a study of blood T cell repertoires in COVID-19. TCRdb's table, derived via immunoSEQ multiplex PCR, lists solely in-frame clones and lacks some. The data hold approximately 190,000 clones, with around 86% observed a single time. The sample consisted of peripheral blood. These receptors originate from a woman between 40 and 55 years old with acute or convalescent COVID-19.

The genes are TRBV25-1 and TRBJ2-3; D perhaps matches TRBD2 (5 bases). CDR1 is MGHDK and CDR2 is SYGVNS in the germline V gene. There are 12 residues in the CDR3. The germline V and J ends were trimmed by 4 bases and 7 bases, with 9 bases remaining between them. As DNA, the CDR3 is TGTGCCAGCAGTGGAGGGATGAATACGCAGTATTTT. Protein product: CASSGGMNTQYF. Based on the CDR3 plus reference TRBV25-1 and TRBJ2-3, the full variable domain is EADIYQTPRYLVIGTGKKITLECSQTMGHDKMYWYQQDPGMELHLIHYSYGVNSTEKGDLSSESTVSRIRTEHFPLTLESARPSHTSQYLCASSGGMNTQYFGPGTRLTVL.

The chain joins TRBV5-1 to TRBJ2-5, with D hard to call. The CDR3 extends over 14 amino acids. From germline, CDR1 is SGHRS and CDR2 YFSETQ. V gave up 2 bases and J gave up 3 bases, with 11 bases separating them. CDR3 protein: CASSFYSTKETQYF. CDR3 coding DNA: TGCGCCAGCAGCTTCTATTCGACAAAAGAGACCCAGTACTTC.

The chain recombines TRBV5-6 with TRBJ1-1; TRBD1 matches 9 bases. The J segment lost 5 bases and the V segment lost 1 base, leaving 6 bases of the junction unmatched. There are 15 residues in the CDR3. CDR1 is SGHDT and CDR2 is YYEEEE in the germline V gene. The DNA of the CDR3 is TGTGCCAGCAGCTTGCTACAGGGGGCACGGACTGAAGCTTTCTTT. It codes for CASSLLQGARTEAFF.

The genes are TRBV19 and TRBJ2-1; 13 nucleotides align to TRBD2. V lost 1 base to trimming and J lost 9 bases; unmatched junction nucleotides: 6. CDR3 length equals 16 residues. Germline loops: CDR1 LNHDA, CDR2 SQIVND (reference sequence). DNA of the CDR3: TGTGCCAGTAGTATAGCCACTAGCGGGAGGGCGTTTGAGCAGTTCTTC. Translation gives CASSIATSGRAFEQFF.

The rearrangement uses TRBV4-1 and TRBJ1-2; 7 positions agree with TRBD1. Per germline, CDR1 MGHRA and CDR2 YSYEKL. The J segment lost 4 bases and the V segment lost 5 bases, leaving 4 bases of the junction unmatched. The CDR3 length is 13 residues. CDR3: CASSFDRVYGYTF. DNA of the CDR3: TGCGCCAGCAGCTTCGACAGGGTCTATGGCTACACCTTC.

The rearrangement links TRBV6-4 to TRBJ2-1; TRBD1 might be the D (5 bases). The CDR3 covers 13 residues. Germline loops: CDR1 MRHNA, CDR2 SNTAGT. The V gene lost 6 bases and the J gene lost 10 bases, with 16 bases spanning the gap. The CDR3 reads CASRPGILAEQFF. Here the CDR3 DNA reads TGTGCCAGCAGACCAGGGATTCTCGCCGAGCAGTTCTTC.

The table lists this clone with a count of one. The V and J genes are TRBV7-3 and TRBJ1-1; D might be TRBD1 (5 bases). Germline V gene sequence: CDR1 SGHTA, CDR2 FQGTGA. The CDR3 runs 15 residues. V was shortened by 5 bases and J by 3 bases, with 16 bases between the two germline ends. The CDR3 loop reads CASSAAGGAYTEAFF. The CDR3 coding sequence is TGTGCCAGCAGCGCCGCCGGGGGAGCTTACACTGAAGCTTTCTTT. Full variable domain (missing parts from reference TRBV7-3 and TRBJ1-1): GAGVSQTPSNKVTEKGKYVELRCDPISGHTALYWYRQSLGQGPEFLIYFQGTGAADDSGLPNDRFFAVRPEGSVSTLKIQRTERGDSAVYLCASSAAGGAYTEAFFGQGTRLTVV.

The chain couples TRBV7-3 to TRBJ1-5, with TRBD1 matching over 9 bases. V was pared by 4 bases and J by 7 bases, with 17 bases of the junction left unmatched. CDR1 and CDR2 (germline): SGHTA, FQGTGA. The length of the CDR3 is 18 residues. The CDR3 nucleotides are TGTGCCAGCAGCTCCGGGGGAGGGACAGGGAGGTTGGGGCAGCCCCAGCATTTT. Translated, it gives CASSSGGGTGRLGQPQHF.

The chain uses TRBV27 and TRBJ2-6, with 8 bases fitting TRBD1. CDR1 is MNHEY, CDR2 SMNVEV, per germline (reference sequence). CDR3 length: 18 amino acids. J lost 1 base, V lost 3 bases, and 8 bases had no gene match. The CDR3 loop reads CASSFRQGMRSGANVLTF. The CDR3 bases are TGTGCCAGCAGTTTTCGACAGGGGATGAGGTCTGGGGCCAACGTCCTGACTTTC.

The count of this clone is one. The genes are TRBV6-5 and TRBJ1-2; D perhaps matches TRBD1 (6 bases). V dropped 5 bases and J dropped 1 base, with 14 bases sitting between them. The CDR3 consists of 15 residues. Germline lookup yields CDR1 MNHEY and CDR2 SVGAGI. The CDR3 nucleotides read TGTGCCAGCAGTACAGACCGGGACATTAACTATGGCTACACCTTC. It encodes CASSTDRDINYGYTF.

The chain has TRBV6-6 and TRBJ1-5; tentatively, D is TRBD1 (6 bases). CDR3 length equals 16 residues. Deletions cut 0 bases from V and 5 bases from J, with 14 bases between. Germline CDR1 reads MNHNY; CDR2 reads SVGAGI (reference sequence). The CDR3 sequence is CASSYSFTGFDQPQHF. In DNA, the CDR3 is TGTGCCAGCAGTTACTCTTTCACAGGGTTCGATCAGCCCCAGCATTTT.

This chain connects TRBV9 to TRBJ2-3, with 8 bases fitting TRBD2. V dropped 2 bases and J dropped 0; count of bases not matched to a gene: 2. This CDR3 region has 15 residues. Germline V gives CDR1 SGDLS, CDR2 YYNGEE. The CDR3 loop reads CASSVSGVSTDTQYF. CDR3 in DNA: TGTGCCAGCAGCGTTAGCGGGGTTAGCACAGATACGCAGTATTTT.

V and J are TRBV4-2 and TRBJ2-7; 8 positions agree with TRBD2. Trimming removed 1 base from V and 4 bases from J; junction bases left unmatched: 3. Germline assignment: CDR1 LGHNA and CDR2 YNFKEQ. The CDR3 contains 14 residues. This chain's CDR3 is CASSQGSGTYEQYF. CDR3 DNA sequence: TGTGCCAGCAGCCAAGGTAGCGGGACGTACGAGCAGTACTTC.

This chain connects TRBV11-2 to TRBJ2-1; D is possibly TRBD2 (6 bases). Between the trimmed V and J ends, which lost 3 bases and 6 bases, there was a span of 18 bases. Per germline, CDR1 SGHAT and CDR2 FQNNGV. The length of the CDR3 is 16 residues. The chain's CDR3 is CASSFARLVPLNEQFF. The CDR3 coding sequence is TGTGCCAGCAGCTTTGCCCGACTAGTCCCGCTCAATGAGCAGTTCTTC.

The J gene is TRBJ2-1, the V gene TRBV29-1, with a possible D match to TRBD1 (6 bases). Germline V lookup: CDR1 SQVTM, CDR2 ANQGSEA. The germline V and J ends were trimmed by 6 bases and 5 bases, with 14 bases remaining between them. The CDR3 length is 13 residues. This CDR3 reads CSVEGNRDNEQFF. The CDR3 coding sequence is TGCAGCGTAGAGGGGAACAGGGACAATGAGCAGTTCTTC.

The V call is TRBV19, the J call TRBJ2-7; D is possibly TRBD2 (7 bases). The CDR3 extends over 14 amino acids. The V end lost 6 bases, the J end lost 3 bases, and 15 bases lay between the germline ends. CDR1 is LNHDA, CDR2 SQIVND, per germline (reference sequence). CDR3 in DNA: TGTGCCAGTAGCGAGAGGGGGGGTTTCTACGAGCAGTACTTC. Translating gives CASSERGGFYEQYF.

J is TRBJ1-2 and V is TRBV28; D remains unclear. The CDR3 consists of 12 residues. The germline V gene encodes CDR1 MDHEN and CDR2 SYDVKM. The ends were cut back, 6 bases at V and 9 bases at J, with 14 bases in the middle. CDR3 amino acids: CASRAPSRSYTF. The CDR3, as DNA: TGTGCCAGCAGGGCCCCTTCCAGGAGCTACACCTTC.

The V call is TRBV7-2, the J call TRBJ2-7; tentatively, D is TRBD2 (5 bases). CDR1 is SGHTA, CDR2 FQGNSA, per germline. Trimming removed 2 bases from V and 6 bases from J, with 11 bases in between. The length of the CDR3 is 13 residues. The CDR3 DNA is TGTGCCAGCAGCTTAACCGGGGAGAGCGAGCAGTACTTC. This gives the protein CASSLTGESEQYF.

This chain uses TRBV28 with TRBJ2-1; 10 nucleotides match TRBD2. J gave up 2 bases and V 6 bases, and 19 bases lay outside the gene matches. This CDR3 is 20 amino acids long. Germline V gene data show CDR1 as MDHEN and CDR2 as SYDVKM. In nucleotides, the CDR3 is TGTGCCAGCAGCCCTTTCCACACTAGCGGGGCGGCGGTTGCCTACAATGAGCAGTTCTTC. This codes for CASSPFHTSGAAVAYNEQFF. Drawing the rest from reference TRBV28 and TRBJ2-1, the complete variable domain is DVKVTQSSRYLVKRTGEKVFLECVQDMDHENMFWYRQDPGLGLRLIYFSYDVKMKEKGDIPEGYSVSREKKERFSLILESASTNQTSMYLCASSPFHTSGAAVAYNEQFFGPGTRLTVL.

The rearrangement joins TRBV6-2 or TRBV6-3 to TRBJ1-3; D perhaps matches TRBD1 (6 bases). The CDR3 contains 16 residues. Germline assignment: CDR1 MNHEY and CDR2 SVGEGT. Trimming shortened V by 5 bases and J by 0 bases, and 14 bases separated the two germline ends. CDR3 bases: TGTGCCAGCAGTCGCCCCGGGACAAACTCTGGAAACACCATATATTTT. Translation gives CASSRPGTNSGNTIYF.

The chain has TRBV6-2 or TRBV6-3 and TRBJ1-5, with 7 bases fitting TRBD1. J gave up 7 bases and V 6 bases, and 9 bases lay outside the gene matches. The germline V gene has CDR1 MNHEY and CDR2 SVGEGT. This CDR3 region has 14 residues. Here the CDR3 DNA reads TGTGCCAGCAGCCAACCAGGGGGGTTCCAGCCCCAGCATTTT. Amino acids: CASSQPGGFQPQHF.

The genes are TRBV27 and TRBJ2-3, with 9 bases fitting TRBD2. The CDR3 consists of 16 residues. After removal of 5 bases from V and 3 bases from J, the junction contained 9 bases not matched to a gene. The germline V gene encodes CDR1 MNHEY and CDR2 SMNVEV (reference sequence). This CDR3 reads CASSLVAGVMTDTQYF. The CDR3, as DNA: TGTGCCAGCAGTCTAGTAGCGGGAGTTATGACAGATACGCAGTATTTT.

V usage is TRBV9 and J usage is TRBJ2-1, with TRBD1 matching over 11 bases. Unmatched junction bases numbered 11, after V lost 0 bases and J lost 6 bases. The CDR3 contains 18 residues. Germline values: CDR1 SGDLS, CDR2 YYNGEE. This CDR3 is CASSVAQMDRGRSNEQFF. The CDR3 DNA sequence: TGTGCCAGCAGCGTAGCTCAGATGGACAGGGGGCGTAGCAATGAGCAGTTCTTC.

CDR3 nucleotide sequence: TGTGCCAGCAGTCCGCAGCCCGGGACTAGCGGGGGCCAGGCAGATACGCAGTATTTT. It yields the protein CASSPQPGTSGGQADTQYF. The chain is built from TRBV27 and TRBJ2-3; 14 nucleotides match TRBD2. Germline V gene lookup returns CDR1 MNHEY and CDR2 SMNVEV (reference sequence). CDR3 length: 19 amino acids. V dropped 5 bases and J dropped 4; count of bases not matched to a gene: 14.

The rearrangement uses TRBV19 and TRBJ1-2; tentatively, D is TRBD1 (6 bases). Germline lookup yields CDR1 LNHDA and CDR2 SQIVND (reference sequence). V was cut by 8 bases and J by 0 bases, with 13 bases left in between. CDR3 size: 14 residues. CDR3 sequence (DNA): TGTGCCAGTGAACACAGGGAAGCTAACTATGGCTACACCTTC. Protein: CASEHREANYGYTF. The full variable domain, its missing parts supplied by reference TRBV19 and TRBJ1-2, is DGGITQSPKYLFRKEGQNVTLSCEQNLNHDAMYWYRQDPGQGLRLIYYSQIVNDFQKGDIAEGYSVSREKKESFPLTVTSAQKNPTAFYLCASEHREANYGYTFGSGTRLTVV.

This clone was observed once. The chain combines TRBV5-5 with TRBJ1-1; unclear D gene. The CDR3 loop spans 16 amino acids. The ends were cut back, 0 bases at V and 0 bases at J, with 12 bases in the middle. CDR1 is SGHKS, CDR2 YYEKEE, per germline (reference sequence). Here the CDR3 reads CASSLVPVQMNTEAFF. The CDR3 nucleotides read TGTGCCAGCAGCTTGGTTCCAGTTCAGATGAACACTGAAGCTTTCTTT. The full variable domain, with the rest looked up from reference TRBV5-5 and TRBJ1-1, is DAGVTQSPTHLIKTRGQQVTLRCSPISGHKSVSWYQQVLGQGPQFIFQYYEKEERGRGNFPDRFSARQFPNYSSELNVNALLLGDSALYLCASSLVPVQMNTEAFFGQGTRLTVV.

Comments on this clone: Other DNA sequences in the sample encode the same CDR3. V is TRBV9 and J is TRBJ2-1, with TRBD1 matching 12 bases. The CDR3 contains 15 residues. Germline values: CDR1 SGDLS, CDR2 YYNGEE. V dropped 0 bases and J dropped 7; count of bases not matched to a gene: 2. The CDR3 DNA reads TGTGCCAGCAGCGTAGAGGGACAGGGGGCTAATGAGCAGTTCTTC. It specifies CASSVEGQGANEQFF.

The table lists this clone with many counts. The rearrangement joins TRBV6-1 to TRBJ2-7; D is possibly TRBD1 (5 bases). V gave up 2 bases and J gave up 3 bases, with 17 bases separating them. There are 16 residues in the CDR3. Looked up from germline, CDR1 is MNHNS and CDR2 is SASEGT. The CDR3 loop is CASSELRLARDYEQYF. The CDR3 coding sequence is TGTGCCAGCAGTGAACTTCGGCTGGCCAGGGACTACGAGCAGTACTTC.

V usage is TRBV30 and J usage is TRBJ1-4; the match to TRBD1 covers 8 bases. The CDR3 runs to 17 residues. V dropped 0 bases and J dropped 3; count of bases not matched to a gene: 9. Germline-derived CDR1 and CDR2 are GTSNPN and SVGIG (reference sequence). The CDR3 is CAWSVPKGQGPNEKLFF. Here the CDR3 DNA reads TGTGCCTGGAGTGTCCCCAAAGGACAGGGCCCTAATGAAAAACTGTTTTTT. The full variable domain, its missing parts supplied by reference TRBV30 and TRBJ1-4, is SQTIHQWPATLVQPVGSPLSLECTVEGTSNPNLYWYRQAAGRGLQLLFYSVGIGQISSEVPQNLSASRPQDRQFILSSKKLLLSDSGFYLCAWSVPKGQGPNEKLFFGSGTQLSVL.

The V and J genes are TRBV27 and TRBJ2-5; TRBD2 aligns across 7 bases. The germline CDR1 and CDR2 sequences are MNHEY and SMNVEV (reference sequence). Unmatched junction bases numbered 8, after V lost 3 bases and J lost 4 bases. The CDR3 covers 15 residues. DNA for the CDR3: TGTGCCAGCAGTTTTCGCGGGAGTGGTTCAGAGACCCAGTACTTC. Its protein product is CASSFRGSGSETQYF.